The 5 T cell receptor beta chains below were found in one sample sequenced in a study of vaccination effects on CD4 cells after COVID-19. Data came from immunoSEQ multiplex PCR; TCRdb stores just in-frame clones and leaves some out. The sample consists of nearly 45,000 clones, roughly four fifths of them appearing once. Their cognate antigens are unknown. ViraFEST assay sequencing came after antigen-specific CD4+ T cells were expanded with viral peptide pools. It was after approximately 11 days of culture that CD4+ T cells were isolated. Sometime from March through December 2020, the person acquired a SARS-CoV-2 infection that PCR confirmed. The sample was CD4+ T cells from PBMCs cultured with a peptide pool, taken before COVID-19 vaccination. The receptors here all came from a human donor who had a prior SARS-CoV-2 infection.

V gene TRBV2 combines with J gene TRBJ2-7; D not resolved. V was clipped by 1 base and J by 2 bases, with 12 bases between them. Germline CDR1 reads SNHLY; CDR2 reads FYNNEI. This CDR3 region has 15 residues. The CDR3 nucleotides are TGTGCCAGCAGTGAAGTTGCCGGGCCGCCCTACGAGCAGTACTTC. Its translation is CASSEVAGPPYEQYF.

This clone occurred once. This chain uses TRBV20-1 with TRBJ2-3; the D gene could be TRBD1 or TRBD2 (5 bases each). The germline V and J ends were trimmed by 3 bases and 4 bases, with 11 bases remaining between them. Germline V lookup: CDR1 DFQATT, CDR2 SNEGSKA (reference sequence). This CDR3 is built from 13 residues. CDR3 sequence reads: CSASLRGPDTQYF. The CDR3 DNA sequence: TGCAGTGCTAGTCTCCGGGGACCAGATACGCAGTATTTT.

This chain joins TRBV7-3 and TRBJ1-2; TRBD1 is a possible D gene (5 bases). V shed 5 bases and J shed 4 bases, with 11 bases lying between them. Germline lookup yields CDR1 SGHTA and CDR2 FQGTGA. CDR3 length equals 13 residues. The CDR3 spells CASSRDGTYGYTF. In DNA form, the CDR3 reads TGTGCCAGCAGCCGGGACGGGACCTATGGCTACACCTTC.

The chain employs TRBV2 and TRBJ2-5; D is ambiguous. With 7 bases removed from V and 2 bases from J, the gap between germline ends came to 14 bases. CDR1 and CDR2 (germline): SNHLY, FYNNEI. The CDR3 runs 14 residues. CDR3 nucleotides: TGTGCCAGCAACATCCCCAGAGGTCAAGAGACCCAGTACTTC. It yields the protein CASNIPRGQETQYF.

V gene TRBV12-2 combines with J gene TRBJ1-5. TRBV12-2 is termed a pseudogene. This CDR3 is 15 amino acids long. CDR3 amino acids: CASRLGGGGNQPQHF. The CDR3 DNA reads TGTGCAAGTCGCTTAGGAGGAGGGGGCAATCAGCCCCAGCATTTT.